The clone carrying this TCR beta chain came up many times. This sample was included in a study of response to subunit inactivated influenza vaccine. There are 13 residues in the CDR3. From germline, CDR1 is MNHEY and CDR2 SMNVEV (reference sequence). Trimming shortened V by 3 bases and J by 0 bases, and 5 bases separated the two germline ends. TCRdb called the RT-PCR reads again in MiXCR, with one record for every CDR3 protein. The table shows 450,000 to 600,000 distinct CDR3 sequences, with 7.6% occurring only once. This sample comprised PBMCs from blood, obtained less than 30 months after vaccination. The TCR sequence derives from a man aged 50 to 69 who received an inactivated influenza vaccine. The chain joins TRBV27 to TRBJ1-1, with D hard to call. The CDR3 spells CASSFILNTEAFF. The CDR3 coding sequence is TGTGCCAGCAGTTTTATCTTGAACACTGAAGCTTTCTTT.